This TCR beta chain was documented in a study of siplizumab effects on memory and regulatory T cells. Assay: immunoSEQ multiplex PCR; the TCRdb copy retains only in-frame clones and omits some. Among about 26,000 clones, 80% to 90% were seen once, and the ten largest hold around 25%. On this clone: Its specificity is not known. Relative to the germline gene, one junction end is altered; a read error may explain this. This specimen includes other DNA sequences encoding the same CDR3.

Study-level results: There appeared to be greater diversity in naive T cells than in memory cells, and naive T cells seemed major contributors to the alloresponse.

Germline V gene lookup returns CDR1 MGHDK and CDR2 SYGVNS. The CDR3 loop spans 14 amino acids. The chain is built from TRBV25-1 and TRBJ2-4, with 8 nucleotides matching TRBD1. The receptor was derived from a human donor in good health. The sequencing sample was made of memory CD4+ T cells sorted from blood. DNA of the CDR3: TGTGCCAGCAGTGAATCAACAGGGGGTGACATACAGTACTTC. Its protein is CASSESTGGDIQYF.